The rows below give T cell receptor beta chains drawn from one sample of a study of T cell changes during pregnancy in multiple sclerosis. Only in-frame clones appear in the TCRdb table, and some are missing; sequencing was by immunoSEQ multiplex PCR. The table includes more than 25,000 clones, around nine tenths detected once. Source: CD8+ T cells from peripheral blood mononuclear cells, taken before pregnancy. These receptors all stem from a female donor with multiple sclerosis, enrolled in a pregnancy study. Both conserved end residues are part of each CDR3. D genes are given only for firm matches. Only part of the rows carry a size: once, few, many, or a class if the clone is expanded.

length	V	size	J	D	CDR3	DNA
12	TRBV4-1	few	TRBJ1-1	NA	CASSQELGDAFF	TGCGCCAGCAGCCAAGAACTAGGAGATGCTTTCTTT
15	TRBV27	NA	TRBJ1-4	TRBD1	CASSSVTGPLEKLFF	TGTGCCAGCAGTTCCGTGACAGGGCCCCTCGAAAAACTGTTTTTT
11	TRBV6-1	few	TRBJ1-1	NA	CASSGAPKAFF	TGTGCCAGCAGTGGCGCTCCCAAAGCTTTCTTT
15	TRBV7-9	NA	TRBJ2-1	TRBD2	CASSLPSGEYNEQFF	TGTGCCAGCAGCTTACCTAGCGGGGAGTACAATGAGCAGTTCTTC
15	TRBV5-1	NA	TRBJ1-3	NA	CASSFGRSLGNTIYF	TGCGCCAGCAGCTTTGGGAGGTCTCTCGGGAACACCATATATTTT
19	TRBV28	NA	TRBJ2-5	TRBD2	CASSLDPPGIAGVQETQYF	TGTGCCAGCAGTTTGGACCCCCCGGGGATAGCGGGGGTTCAAGAGACCCAGTACTTC
15	TRBV5-4	NA	TRBJ2-3	TRBD2	CASSLRGGAGDTQYF	TGTGCCAGCAGCCTTCGGGGGGGGGCCGGAGATACGCAGTATTTT
14	TRBV19	NA	TRBJ1-1	NA	CASSPRFMNTEAFF	TGTGCCAGTAGCCCCAGGTTCATGAACACTGAAGCTTTCTTT
16	TRBV11-2	NA	TRBJ2-1	TRBD2	CASSYSGASSYNEQFF	TGTGCCAGCAGTTATAGCGGGGCTAGCTCCTACAATGAGCAGTTCTTC
15	TRBV6-4	few	TRBJ2-3	TRBD2	CASSDTSEGSDTQYF	TGTGCCAGCAGTGACACTAGCGAGGGGTCAGATACGCAGTATTTT
14	TRBV28	once	TRBJ2-7	NA	CASSIGQISYEQYF	TGTGCCAGCAGCATAGGACAGATTTCCTACGAGCAGTACTTC
14	TRBV5-4	NA	TRBJ1-1	NA	CASSLAEGMPEAFF	TGTGCCAGCAGCTTGGCCGAGGGAATGCCTGAAGCTTTCTTT
16	TRBV4-3	NA	TRBJ2-6	NA	CASSLRGGSGANVLTF	TGCGCCAGCAGCCTACGAGGGGGCTCTGGGGCCAACGTCCTGACTTTC
14	TRBV6-1	NA	TRBJ2-4	TRBD1	CASSDGQGVDIQYF	TGTGCCAGCAGTGACGGACAGGGAGTGGACATTCAGTACTTC
15	TRBV6-5	NA	TRBJ1-2	NA	CASSYRTGANYGYTF	TGTGCCAGCAGTTACCGGACGGGAGCTAACTATGGCTACACCTTC
16	TRBV28	many	TRBJ2-7	TRBD1	CASSMPPRGLSYEQYF	TGTGCCAGCAGTATGCCTCCCAGGGGGCTCTCCTACGAGCAGTACTTC
14	TRBV6-1	NA	TRBJ1-2	TRBD1	CASSAGTGGASYTF	TGTGCCAGCAGTGCCGGGACAGGGGGCGCGAGCTACACCTTC
14	TRBV12-5	NA	TRBJ1-2	TRBD1	CASGFGTGYYGYTF	TGTGCTAGTGGTTTCGGGACAGGGTATTATGGCTACACCTTC
14	TRBV6-5	NA	TRBJ1-5	TRBD1	CASSYGQGFQPQHF	TGTGCCAGCAGTTACGGACAGGGGTTTCAGCCCCAGCATTTT
14	TRBV4-3	NA	TRBJ2-7	TRBD1	CASSQGTGSGEQYF	TGCGCCAGCAGCCAAGGGACAGGGTCAGGCGAGCAGTACTTC
14	TRBV4-3	NA	TRBJ2-7	NA	CASSQGGADYEQYF	TGCGCCAGCAGCCAAGGTGGGGCAGACTACGAGCAGTACTTC
14	TRBV7-9	NA	TRBJ2-7	TRBD1	CATQKTGIGDEQYF	TGTGCCACCCAAAAGACAGGGATCGGGGACGAGCAGTACTTC
14	TRBV5-6	NA	TRBJ2-1	TRBD2	CASSPPTSENEQFF	TGTGCCAGCAGCCCGCCGACTAGCGAGAATGAGCAGTTCTTC
16	TRBV2	NA	TRBJ1-3	NA	CASSEALPSGGNTIYF	TGTGCCAGCAGTGAAGCGTTGCCATCCGGGGGAAACACCATATATTTT
15	TRBV7-8	NA	TRBJ2-1	TRBD2	CASSLASGGANEQFF	TGTGCCAGCAGCTTAGCTAGCGGGGGGGCCAATGAGCAGTTCTTC
15	TRBV6-4	NA	TRBJ2-3	TRBD1	CARAADGQGTDTQYF	TGTGCCAGGGCCGCGGACGGACAGGGCACAGATACGCAGTATTTT
16	TRBV27	NA	TRBJ1-5	NA	CASSLSGGEISQPQHF	TGTGCCAGCAGTTTATCGGGCGGGGAGATAAGTCAGCCCCAGCATTTT
17	TRBV4-1	NA	TRBJ1-3	NA	CASSQVEGAHPGNTIYF	TGCGCCAGCAGCCAAGTAGAAGGGGCGCATCCCGGGAACACCATATATTTT
14	TRBV9	NA	TRBJ1-1	NA	CASSVEGRGPEAFF	TGTGCCAGCAGCGTAGAAGGGAGAGGCCCTGAAGCTTTCTTT
17	TRBV2	NA	TRBJ1-5	NA	CASRVYVDSHSNQPQHF	TGTGCCAGCAGGGTCTATGTGGACAGTCATAGCAATCAGCCCCAGCATTTT
16	TRBV10-3	NA	TRBJ2-3	TRBD2	CAIIGLAGGRGDTQYF	TGTGCCATCATTGGACTAGCGGGGGGGCGGGGAGATACGCAGTATTTT
14	TRBV9	NA	TRBJ1-2	NA	CASSSQQGHYGYTF	TGTGCCAGCAGCTCCCAACAGGGACACTATGGCTACACCTTC
18	TRBV4-1	medium-sized	TRBJ2-3	NA	CASSPTPTLEPSTDTQYF	TGCGCCAGCAGCCCAACCCCCACTTTAGAACCAAGCACAGATACGCAGTATTTT
14	TRBV5-1	NA	TRBJ1-6	NA	CASSDDRRYSPLHF	TGCGCCAGCAGCGATGACAGGAGGTACTCACCCCTCCACTTT
15	TRBV6-1	NA	TRBJ2-2	TRBD2	CASTALAGETGELFF	TGTGCCAGCACTGCCCTAGCGGGGGAAACCGGGGAGCTGTTTTTT
13	TRBV19	NA	TRBJ1-1	NA	CASSIGGNTEAFF	TGTGCCAGTAGTATCGGGGGGAACACTGAAGCTTTCTTT
15	TRBV9	few	TRBJ2-1	NA	CASSLRGARGDEQFF	TGTGCCAGCAGCCTCCGGGGAGCCCGCGGCGATGAGCAGTTCTTC